This is a list of T cell receptor beta chains from one sample in a study of tumor and adjacent non-tumor tissue in lung cancer. TCRdb recomputed calls from the multiplex PCR reads with MiXCR, one row per CDR3 protein. The top ten hold 15% of the sample, which has roughly 81,000 distinct CDR3 sequences, more than 60% seen once. Sequenced: lung tumor tissue. Receptor source: a man between 65 and 85 years old with non-small cell lung cancer. Each CDR3 is given with its conserved first and last residue.

j_call v_call cdr3_aa
TRBJ2-7 TRBV4-2 CARNHPGGGREQYF
TRBJ1-4 TRBV4-1 CASSQAVRGREKLFF
TRBJ2-7 TRBV6-1 CPSSAPGQGSYEQYF
TRBJ1-2 TRBV6-1 CAVRTNYGYTF
TRBJ2-7 TRBV10-3 CAISGTRGGTYKQYF
TRBJ1-1 TRBV10-2 CASSVSGTALEAFF
TRBJ1-5 TRBV11-2 CASSLGPVVNQPQHF
TRBJ2-7 TRBV5-4 CASSLAGQGNEQYF
TRBJ1-1 TRBV29-1 CSVEEIGQGATEGFF
TRBJ1-2 TRBV6-1 CAGSLTGGGYTF
TRBJ2-1 TRBV6-5 CASSFLGGQFF
TRBJ2-5 TRBV4-1 CASSHVVNMGETQYF
TRBJ1-1 TRBV4-2 CAGSQDPGGTEAFF
TRBJ2-7 TRBV12-3/TRBV12-4 CASSLSRLYKQYF
TRBJ1-1 TRBV12-3/TRBV12-4 CASSLRDRGSAFF
TRBJ2-3 TRBV11-2 CASSWLNADTQYF
TRBJ1-2 TRBV6-2/TRBV6-3 CANRPTRGDYGYTF
TRBJ2-1 TRBV29-1 CSIDVTSVASNEQFF
TRBJ2-1 TRBV11-1 CANNTRQLAGGRKNEQFF
TRBJ1-3 TRBV29-1 CSVGSGGTRNTIYF
TRBJ1-5 TRBV4-2 CASSQDMGFVGQPHHF
TRBJ2-2 TRBV20-1 CSARLAGRSTGELFF
TRBJ1-2 TRBV12-3/TRBV12-4 CASSPTGGRGYTF
TRBJ2-2 TRBV11-1 CASSSTTANIGELFF
TRBJ2-7 TRBV29-1 CSAEYYYEQYF
TRBJ2-5 TRBV29-1 CNVGTGGLSAQYF
TRBJ2-7 TRBV6-6 CASSSSLTGGSYEQYF
TRBJ2-6 TRBV6-1 CASSAEDSSGVNVPTF
TRBJ1-2 TRBV6-6 CASSYARQKRDYGYTF
TRBJ1-5 TRBV12-3/TRBV12-4 CAGSSSGNQPQHF
TRBJ2-6 TRBV12-3/TRBV12-4 CAIRDKGLSGANVLTF
TRBJ2-5 TRBV11-2 CASSSRGQGKRQDAQYF
TRBJ1-1 TRBV7-9 CASSLRGQGPNTEAFF
TRBJ2-3 TRBV6-2/TRBV6-3 CASIYSGTGTDTQYF
TRBJ1-2 TRBV6-1 CASSDPKDGLGGYTF
TRBJ1-4 TRBV5-1 CASRSGTGIEKLFF
TRBJ2-7 TRBV11-2 CASSLGLVGGSARYF
TRBJ1-2 TRBV10-3 CAISSGQRTSNYDYTF
TRBJ1-6 TRBV5-1 CASSLGGREFTLHF